What follows describes a single TCR beta chain. Which antigen it targets is not known. It has no much larger one-base neighbor in the sample; base qualities were not kept. Patients with autoimmune disease history or receiving systemic immunosuppression were excluded from the trial. Peripheral blood for TCR sequencing was drawn from every dose cohort at baseline, at cycle 4 day 1 and at cycle 7 day 1. Samples were obtained from an open-label, multicenter, first-in-human phase I dose-escalation trial of ivuxolimab. Adults with locally advanced or metastatic head and neck squamous cell, hepatocellular, melanoma or renal cell carcinoma were enrolled in the trial. Before TCR sequencing, CD4+ T cells and CD8+ T cells were sorted from peripheral blood as separate populations. Genomic DNA was isolated from the sorted cells so that the TCRbeta CDR3 region could be sequenced. TCRbeta CDR3 regions were sequenced using the immunoSEQ Assay. TCRdb limited this immuneACCESS table to in-frame rearrangements with V and J called. A share of clones is missing; checked studies link under half to unresolved V genes, and the rest is unexplained. The table for this sample lists approximately 68,000 clones; around 90% of them were counted only once. The top ten constitute roughly 10% of the sample.

This specimen comes from a study of OX40 agonist ivuxolimab in advanced cancers. Describing the broader study: Ivuxolimab was an agonistic, fully human IgG2 monoclonal antibody directed against OX40 (CD134), a costimulatory receptor. Intravenous ivuxolimab was administered to patients every 2 weeks at six dose levels: 0.01, 0.1, 0.3, 1.5, 3 and 10 mg/kg. Of the approximately 50 dose-escalation patients, hepatocellular carcinoma was present in approximately 20, melanoma in approximately 15, renal cell carcinoma in 9 and head and neck cancer in 9. In the dose-escalation cohort, roughly 80% of patients were male, and the mean age was roughly 60 years, with a range of about 20 to 90. Prior anti-PD-1, anti-PD-L1 or anti-CTLA-4 therapy was permitted, and checkpoint inhibitors had been received by approximately 39% of dose-escalation patients. Partial responses occurred in three dose-escalation patients: two with cutaneous melanoma and one with hepatocellular carcinoma. Peripheral TCRbeta sequencing aimed to test whether ivuxolimab altered TCR sequence diversity and caused clonal T-cell expansion. The paper covers the monotherapy dose-escalation part of the phase I ivuxolimab trial, which included N ≈ 52 patients. Study-level results and caveats: Low levels of normalized T-cell clonal expansion were also seen in some nonresponding patients. Clonal expansion of both CD4+ and CD8+ blood T cells was observed from baseline to week 6 at doses 0.1 to 3.0 mg/kg. In partial responders in the 0.1-3.0 mg/kg groups, normalized peripheral clonal expansion was found to be among the lowest, especially among CD8+ T cells. After ivuxolimab, CD8+ T cells had more expanded clones than CD4+ T cells on average. The antigen specificity of the peripheral T cells that underwent clonal expansion was not determined.

The CDR3 spans 12 residues, from the cysteine through the phenylalanine. Of all the DNA, just the CDR3 is kept, 36 bases in frame from base 1. Looking up the germline V gene (reference sequence) yields CDR1 MNHEY and CDR2 SMNVEV. Trimming costs V 10 bases and J 1 base, and their ends lie 10 bases apart. Rearrangement joined TRBV27 to TRBJ1-1, with no reliable assignment of the D segment. The sample was CD4+ or CD8+ T cells sorted from blood, taken in a trial of the OX40 agonist ivuxolimab. This TCR was recovered from an adult with an advanced solid tumor such as melanoma, head and neck, liver or kidney cancer. CDR3 sequence: CATSRGNTEAFF. The sequence in DNA is TGTGCCACCTCTCGGGGGAACACTGAAGCTTTCTTT.